The 6 T cell receptor beta chains below were found in one sample sequenced in a study of T cells in women clearing cervical HPV infection. The assay was immunoSEQ multiplex PCR, and TCRdb's table has in-frame clones only and misses some. This repertoire includes under 20,000 clones. Sequences were obtained from blood buffy coat. These receptors came from a woman aged 18-70 years with a cervical HPV16 infection that either progressed to CIN3+ or cleared (not recorded which).

Concerning this clone: The missing CDR3 end, 3 residues past where the read stops, is filled in from the germline J gene. The chain joins TRBV10-3 to TRBJ1-1; 8 bases are a match to TRBD1. CDR3 length equals 15 residues. V lost 8 bases to trimming and J lost 3 bases; unmatched junction nucleotides: 11. The germline gives CDR1 ENHRY, CDR2 SYGVKD. The CDR3: CAISQTGALDTEAFF. The covered CDR3 bases are TGTGCCATCTCTCAGACAGGGGCCCTAGACACTGAA.

On this clone: Read data end 3 residues before the CDR3 end; the end is taken from the germline J gene. The rearrangement uses TRBV2 and TRBJ2-2, with 8 bases aligning to TRBD1. Germline loops: CDR1 SNHLY, CDR2 FYNNEI. This CDR3 spans 16 amino acids. Unmatched junction bases numbered 7, after V lost 3 bases and J lost 4 bases. The CDR3: CASSEEGTGFTGELFF. The part of the CDR3 DNA that was read is TGTGCCAGCAGTGAGGAGGGGACAGGCTTCACCGGGGAG. Full variable domain (outside the CDR3, taken from reference TRBV2 and TRBJ2-2): EPEVTQTPSHQVTQMGQEVILRCVPISNHLYFYWYRQILGQKVEFLVSFYNNEISEKSEIFDDQFSVERPDGSNFTLKIRSTKLEDSAMYFCASSEEGTGFTGELFFGEGSRLTVL.

A remark on this clone: The read terminates 3 residues before the CDR3 end, so the remaining end is supplied by the germline J gene. The chain uses TRBV4-2 and TRBJ2-3; 7 nucleotides match TRBD1. With V trimmed by 5 bases and J by 3 bases, 2 bases remained unmatched. Germline V gene sequence: CDR1 LGHNA, CDR2 YNFKEQ. The CDR3 is 13 amino acids. The DNA read from the CDR3 is TGTGCCAGCAGCTCCAGGGGGACAGATACG. Amino acid sequence: CASSSRGTDT. The full CDR3 protein reads CASSSRGTDTQYF.

Details on this clone: The sequence runs out 3 residues before the end of the CDR3; the remainder is reconstructed from the germline J gene. V and J are TRBV2 and TRBJ2-7; the match to TRBD2 covers 11 bases. The CDR3 spans 15 residues. Germline V gives CDR1 SNHLY, CDR2 FYNNEI. With V trimmed by 8 bases and J by 6 bases, 12 bases remained unmatched. The part of the CDR3 DNA that was read is TGTGCCAGCTCAGCGACTAGCGGGGTATTGGGCGAG. Protein product: CASSATSGVLGE. The entire CDR3 sequence reads CASSATSGVLGEQYF.

A note on this clone: The read ends 3 residues early relative to the CDR3; the germline J gene fills the gap. This chain links TRBV18 with TRBJ1-4; D unresolved. The CDR3 contains 15 residues. CDR1 KGHSH and CDR2 LQKENI come from the germline V gene. V was trimmed by 4 bases and J by 7 bases, leaving 16 bases between them. The CDR3 sequence is CASSLSSGAGEKLFF. The CDR3 bases that were read are TGTGCCAGCTCACTCTCATCGGGCGCGGGTGAAAAA.

The sequenced CDR3 bases are TGCGCCAGCAGACTCATCCAAACTTGTATCCGCGCGCGCCAGCCC. Translated: CASRLIQTCIRARQP. The whole CDR3 sequence reads CASRLIQTCIRARQPQHF. This chain links TRBV10-1 with TRBJ1-5; D gene ambiguous. The CDR3 is cut off 3 residues early in the read; its end comes from the germline J gene. The CDR3 has 18 amino acids. CDR1 and CDR2 from the germline V gene are WNHNN and SYGVQD (reference sequence). Deletions cut 6 bases from V and 7 bases from J, with 28 bases between.